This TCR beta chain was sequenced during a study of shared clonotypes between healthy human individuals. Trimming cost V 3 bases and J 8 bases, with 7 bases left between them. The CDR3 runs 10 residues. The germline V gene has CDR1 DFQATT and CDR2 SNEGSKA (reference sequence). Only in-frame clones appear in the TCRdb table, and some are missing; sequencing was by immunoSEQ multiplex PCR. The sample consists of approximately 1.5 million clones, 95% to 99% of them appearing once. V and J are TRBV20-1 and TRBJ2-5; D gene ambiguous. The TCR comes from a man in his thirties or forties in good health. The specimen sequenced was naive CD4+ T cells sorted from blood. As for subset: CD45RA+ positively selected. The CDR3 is CSASVLTQYF. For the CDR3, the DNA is TGCAGTGCTAGTGTATTAACCCAGTACTTC.